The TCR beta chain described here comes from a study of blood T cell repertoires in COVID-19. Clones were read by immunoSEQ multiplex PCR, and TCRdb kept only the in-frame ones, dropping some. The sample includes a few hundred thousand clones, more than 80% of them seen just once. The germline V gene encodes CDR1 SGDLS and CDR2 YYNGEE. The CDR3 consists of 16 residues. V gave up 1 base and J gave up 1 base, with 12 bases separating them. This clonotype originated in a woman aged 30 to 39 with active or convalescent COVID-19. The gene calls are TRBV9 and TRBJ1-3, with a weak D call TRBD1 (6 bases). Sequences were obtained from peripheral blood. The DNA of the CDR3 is TGTGCCAGCAGCGTAACCCACAGGGTTTCTGGAAACACCATATATTTT. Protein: CASSVTHRVSGNTIYF.